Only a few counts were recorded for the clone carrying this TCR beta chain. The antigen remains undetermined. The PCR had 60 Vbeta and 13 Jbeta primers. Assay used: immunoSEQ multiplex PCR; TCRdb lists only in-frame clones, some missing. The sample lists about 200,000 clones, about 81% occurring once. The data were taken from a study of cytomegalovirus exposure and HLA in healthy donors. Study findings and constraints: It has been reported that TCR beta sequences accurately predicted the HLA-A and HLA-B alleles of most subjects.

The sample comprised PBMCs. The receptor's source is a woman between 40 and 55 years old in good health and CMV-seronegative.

In nucleotides, the CDR3 is TGTGCCAGCAGCCGAACAGGAAGAGGCAATCAGCCCCAGCATTTT. It specifies CASSRTGRGNQPQHF. The chain is built from TRBV7-2 and TRBJ1-5; weak D call: TRBD1 (5 bases). Trimming stripped 5 bases from V and 2 bases from J, with 13 bases between. The CDR3 sequence is 15 residues long. Germline V gene sequence: CDR1 SGHTA, CDR2 FQGNSA.